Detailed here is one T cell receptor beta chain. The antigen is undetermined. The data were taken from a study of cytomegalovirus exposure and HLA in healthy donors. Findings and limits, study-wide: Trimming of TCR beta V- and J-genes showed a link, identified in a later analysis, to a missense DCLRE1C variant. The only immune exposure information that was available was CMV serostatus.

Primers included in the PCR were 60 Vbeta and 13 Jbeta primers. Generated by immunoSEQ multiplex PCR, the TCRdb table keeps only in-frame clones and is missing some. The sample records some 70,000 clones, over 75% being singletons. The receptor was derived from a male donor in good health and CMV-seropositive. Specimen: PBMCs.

The CDR3 spells CASSLGSAGNTIYF. The CDR3 nucleotides read TGTGCCAGTAGTTTGGGCTCGGCTGGAAACACCATATATTTT. This chain connects TRBV19 to TRBJ1-3, with D unclear. The CDR3 totals 14 residues. The germline CDR1 and CDR2 sequences are LNHDA and SQIVND (reference sequence). V shed 5 bases and J shed 2 bases, with 10 bases lying between them.